This T cell receptor beta chain was obtained from a study of T-cell reconstitution after alpha-beta-depleted transplantation in children. Germline-derived CDR1 and CDR2 are DFQATT and SNEGSKA (reference sequence). Trimming pared 1 base from V and 5 bases from J, leaving 15 bases between. This CDR3 spans 14 amino acids. Unique molecular identifiers were built into the TCRbeta library. TCRdb recomputed calls from the PCR reads with MiXCR, one row per CDR3 protein. The table has 600,000 to 700,000 distinct CDR3 sequences, 16% seen once; the top ten hold approximately 1%. This material consisted of PBMCs from the stem cell graft donor, taken from the stem cell graft. The chain joins TRBV20-1 to TRBJ2-7; D possibly uses TRBD1 or TRBD2 (5 bases each). The TCR sequence derives from a human donor who donated a stem cell graft to a child with acute myeloid leukemia. The CDR3 here is CSARGRRLGDEQYF. CDR3 in DNA: TGCAGTGCTAGAGGCCGACGTTTGGGGGACGAGCAGTACTTC.